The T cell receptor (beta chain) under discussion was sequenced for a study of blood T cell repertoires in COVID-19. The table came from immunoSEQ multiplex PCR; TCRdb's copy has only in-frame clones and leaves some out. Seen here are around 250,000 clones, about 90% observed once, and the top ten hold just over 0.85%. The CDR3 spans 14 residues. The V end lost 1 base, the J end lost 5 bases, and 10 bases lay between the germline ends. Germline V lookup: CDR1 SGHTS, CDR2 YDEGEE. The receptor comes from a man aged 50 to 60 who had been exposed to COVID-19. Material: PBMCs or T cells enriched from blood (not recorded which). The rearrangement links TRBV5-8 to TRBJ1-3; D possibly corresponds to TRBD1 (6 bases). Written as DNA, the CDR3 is TGTGCCAGCAGCTTGAATAGGGGGAGAAACACCATATATTTT. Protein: CASSLNRGRNTIYF.